A selection of T cell receptor beta chains follows, all from one sample in a study of T cell responses to AZD1222 COVID-19 vaccine. Generated by immunoSEQ multiplex PCR, the TCRdb table keeps only in-frame clones and is missing some. Of approximately 100,000 clones listed, roughly 88% were seen once; the top ten hold 20% to 25%. Sequencing used peripheral blood, obtained on day 0 of AZD1222 vaccination. The receptors here all came from an adult in good health. CDR3s include the opening cysteine and the closing phenylalanine or tryptophan. A D gene is named only where the DNA matches it firmly. Rows may omit the clone size; those that give it use once, few, many or a size class.

length,V,size,J,D,CDR3,DNA
15,TRBV24-1,.,TRBJ2-7,TRBD2,CATSDPTSGGDEQYF,TGTGCCACCAGTGATCCTACTAGCGGGGGGGACGAGCAGTACTTC
15,TRBV9,.,TRBJ1-1,.,CASSVGSGMGTEAFF,TGTGCCAGCAGCGTAGGTTCAGGGATGGGCACTGAAGCTTTCTTT
15,TRBV5-1,.,TRBJ2-1,TRBD1,CASSSGTGDYNEQFF,TGCGCCAGCAGTTCCGGGACAGGGGATTACAATGAGCAGTTCTTC
14,TRBV7-9,.,TRBJ2-7,TRBD1,CASSLVGTGGEQYF,TGTGCCAGCAGCTTAGTCGGGACAGGGGGCGAGCAGTACTTC
15,TRBV4-3,.,TRBJ1-2,.,CASSQDSSPAYGYTF,TGCGCCAGCAGCCAAGATAGTTCGCCGGCCTATGGCTACACCTTC
16,TRBV19,.,TRBJ1-6,.,CASSIALGLGNSPLHF,TGTGCCAGTAGTATTGCTCTGGGCCTAGGGAATTCACCCCTCCACTTT
15,TRBV4-3,.,TRBJ2-7,.,CASSQDTSIGYEQYF,TGCGCCAGCAGCCAAGATACTAGTATCGGGTACGAGCAGTACTTC
16,TRBV10-3,once,TRBJ1-5,.,CAISDPLGESNQPQHF,TGTGCCATCAGTGACCCTTTGGGGGAAAGCAATCAGCCCCAGCATTTT
14,TRBV28,.,TRBJ1-1,TRBD1,CASTRGQMNTEAFF,TGTGCCAGCACTCGGGGACAGATGAACACTGAAGCTTTCTTT
15,TRBV5-4,.,TRBJ2-7,.,CASSLDPGPTYEQYF,TGTGCCAGCAGTTTAGACCCGGGACCTACCTACGAGCAGTACTTC
15,TRBV11-1,.,TRBJ1-3,.,CASSIQENSGNTIYF,TGTGCCAGCAGCATACAGGAAAACTCTGGAAACACCATATATTTT
14,TRBV27,once,TRBJ1-1,.,CASSFGDLFTEAFF,TGTGCCAGCAGCTTCGGGGACTTATTCACTGAAGCTTTCTTT
17,TRBV4-2,.,TRBJ2-7,TRBD1,CASSQDSDRASSYEQYF,TGTGCCAGCAGCCAAGATTCAGACAGGGCGAGCTCCTACGAGCAGTACTTC
14,TRBV4-2,.,TRBJ2-1,.,CASSQDRSGNEQFF,TGTGCCAGCAGCCAAGATCGGTCAGGGAATGAGCAGTTCTTC
17,TRBV19,.,TRBJ2-3,TRBD2,CASSIPTQREGADTQYF,TGTGCCAGTAGTATACCCACCCAGCGGGAGGGGGCAGATACGCAGTATTTT
14,TRBV15,.,TRBJ2-3,.,CATSRDLATDTQYF,TGTGCCACCAGCAGAGATTTGGCCACAGATACGCAGTATTTT
13,TRBV11-2,.,TRBJ2-7,TRBD2,CASSLAGGSEQYF,TGTGCCAGCAGCTTAGCGGGAGGTTCCGAGCAGTACTTC
17,TRBV7-2,.,TRBJ2-1,.,CASSLQPLSSSYNEQFF,TGTGCCAGCAGCCTCCAGCCCCTATCCAGCTCCTACAATGAGCAGTTCTTC
15,TRBV11-2,.,TRBJ1-2,TRBD1,CASSPRQGFNYGYTF,TGTGCCAGCAGCCCGCGACAGGGTTTTAACTATGGCTACACCTTC
13,TRBV12-3/TRBV12-4,.,TRBJ1-5,.,CASSFGGDQPQHF,TGTGCCAGCAGTTTTGGAGGGGATCAGCCCCAGCATTTT
15,TRBV28,.,TRBJ1-1,.,CAISSGSSGNTEAFF,TGTGCCATCTCCTCAGGTTCCTCTGGGAACACTGAAGCTTTCTTT
12,TRBV7-8,.,TRBJ2-7,.,CASSHGSYEQYF,TGTGCCAGCAGCCACGGCTCCTACGAGCAGTACTTC
13,TRBV5-8,.,TRBJ2-7,.,CASSGGRRYEQYF,TGTGCCAGCAGCGGTGGACGGCGCTACGAGCAGTACTTC
16,TRBV7-2,.,TRBJ1-1,TRBD1,CASSLGQGALNTEAFF,TGTGCCAGCAGCTTAGGACAGGGGGCGTTGAACACTGAAGCTTTCTTT
13,TRBV18,.,TRBJ1-1,.,CASSPGEQLEAFF,TGTGCCAGCTCCCCGGGGGAACAGCTTGAAGCTTTCTTT
16,TRBV7-9,.,TRBJ2-7,.,CASSPPAGVYNYEQYF,TGTGCCAGCAGCCCTCCGGCGGGCGTCTACAACTACGAGCAGTACTTC
13,TRBV11-1,.,TRBJ1-4,TRBD1,CASSLGQVEKLFF,TGTGCCAGCAGCTTGGGACAGGTGGAAAAACTGTTTTTT
12,TRBV28,.,TRBJ1-1,.,CASSLSRAEAFF,TGTGCCAGCAGTTTGAGTAGGGCTGAAGCTTTCTTT
16,TRBV18,few,TRBJ1-2,TRBD1,CASSPQGPGTNYGYTF,TGTGCCAGCTCCCCACAGGGGCCTGGTACTAACTATGGCTACACCTTC
14,TRBV7-2,once,TRBJ2-7,.,CASSLSSSSYEQYF,TGTGCCAGCAGCTTAAGCTCTAGCTCCTACGAGCAGTACTTC
14,TRBV9,.,TRBJ1-5,.,CASSLGGGLQPQHF,TGTGCCAGCAGCCTAGGGGGGGGGCTTCAGCCCCAGCATTTT
15,TRBV27,.,TRBJ1-2,.,CASRTALADTGGYTF,TGTGCCAGCAGGACAGCCCTTGCCGATACCGGTGGCTACACCTTC
14,TRBV10-3,once,TRBJ1-5,TRBD1,CAISLDRGNQPQHF,TGTGCCATCAGCCTCGACAGGGGCAATCAGCCCCAGCATTTT
17,TRBV6-6,.,TRBJ1-2,.,CASSPNHSARVGYGYTF,TGTGCCAGCAGTCCCAATCACTCGGCCAGGGTGGGCTATGGCTACACCTTC
12,TRBV7-8,.,TRBJ1-2,.,CASSLDRQGYTF,TGTGCCAGCAGCTTAGATCGGCAGGGCTACACCTTC
14,TRBV6-5,.,TRBJ1-4,TRBD1,CASSHRDRDEKLFF,TGTGCCAGCAGTCATCGGGACAGGGACGAAAAACTGTTTTTT
16,TRBV24-1,.,TRBJ2-1,TRBD1,CATSDPDREHRNEQFF,TGTGCCACCAGTGACCCGGACAGGGAGCATCGCAATGAGCAGTTCTTC
14,TRBV12-5,.,TRBJ1-2,.,CASGLYVSGYGYTF,TGTGCTAGTGGTTTGTACGTATCCGGCTATGGCTACACCTTC
15,TRBV28,.,TRBJ1-2,.,CASSPLMEGGYGYTF,TGTGCCAGCAGTCCTCTCATGGAGGGAGGCTATGGCTACACCTTC
14,TRBV24-1,.,TRBJ2-2,TRBD1,CATSGTGSSGELFF,TGTGCCACCAGTGGGACAGGTTCCTCCGGGGAGCTGTTTTTT
13,TRBV19,once,TRBJ2-2,TRBD1,CASDRGQGGELFF,TGTGCCAGCGACAGGGGGCAGGGCGGGGAGCTGTTTTTT
16,TRBV7-2,once,TRBJ2-7,TRBD2,CASSLVGGSASYEQYF,TGTGCCAGCAGCTTAGTCGGCGGGAGTGCATCCTACGAGCAGTACTTC
18,TRBV4-1,.,TRBJ1-5,TRBD1,CASSQEGGGLRSNQPQHF,TGCGCCAGCAGCCAAGAAGGGGGCGGACTACGTAGCAATCAGCCCCAGCATTTT
13,TRBV5-8,.,TRBJ2-7,TRBD1,CASSVGQGFEQYF,TGTGCCAGCAGCGTAGGACAGGGGTTCGAGCAGTACTTC
14,TRBV7-3,.,TRBJ2-1,.,CASSLNQGSDEQFF,TGTGCCAGCAGCTTAAACCAAGGATCCGATGAGCAGTTCTTC
14,TRBV7-2,.,TRBJ2-5,.,CASLPAGHQETQYF,TGTGCCAGCCTTCCGGCGGGGCACCAAGAGACCCAGTACTTC
14,TRBV18,.,TRBJ2-7,.,CASSPPDRPYEQYF,TGTGCCAGCTCACCACCGGACAGACCCTACGAGCAGTACTTC
14,TRBV28,.,TRBJ2-5,TRBD2,CASGLAGFQETQYF,TGTGCCAGCGGACTAGCGGGCTTCCAAGAGACCCAGTACTTC
15,TRBV3-1/TRBV3-2,.,TRBJ1-4,.,CASSPTGGGNEKLFF,TGTGCCAGCAGCCCTACCGGAGGGGGGAATGAAAAACTGTTTTTT
16,TRBV5-1,.,TRBJ2-7,TRBD1,CASSRNGQGATDEQYF,TGCGCCAGCAGCCGCAACGGACAGGGGGCGACGGACGAGCAGTACTTC